Sequencing of this T cell receptor (beta chain) was carried out in a study of cytomegalovirus exposure and HLA in healthy donors. On this clone itself: The antigen remains undetermined.

This table comes from immunoSEQ multiplex PCR, and its TCRdb copy is limited to in-frame clones, with some not included. The table shows more than 85,000 clones, with roughly 94% occurring only once. The CDR3 runs to 14 residues. Germline lookup yields CDR1 WNHNN and CDR2 SYGVQD (reference sequence). Trimming took off 2 bases at V and 0 bases at J, with 7 bases between the two ends. Study-level findings and limits: Researchers reported that three CMV-associated chains were confirmed in vitro as CMV antigen-specific. A classifier reportedly called cytomegalovirus status with high sensitivity and specificity. TCR sequences were mostly rare, though some public TCRs occurred in many donors.

Sequenced input: PBMCs. This sequence was found in a woman in her late teens or twenties in good health and CMV-seronegative. The rearrangement uses TRBV10-1 and TRBJ1-1; a weak D match, TRBD1 (5 bases). In DNA, the CDR3 is TGCGCCAGCAGTGAGCAGGGAATGAACACTGAAGCTTTCTTT. It encodes CASSEQGMNTEAFF.